This entry is about one T cell receptor (beta chain). The source of the sample is a study of blood T cell repertoires in COVID-19. The assay was immunoSEQ multiplex PCR, and TCRdb's table has in-frame clones only and misses some. The sample includes approximately 300,000 clones, roughly nine tenths of them seen just once. The V and J ends lost 4 bases and 5 bases, in that order; junction bases with no gene match: 7. Germline V CDR1 and CDR2: SGHTA, FQGNSA. This CDR3 has 15 amino acids. The V and J genes are TRBV7-2 and TRBJ1-4, with 7 nucleotides matching TRBD1. The sequence derives from a woman aged 50 to 60 who had recovered from COVID-19. The sequenced sample was peripheral blood. The DNA for the CDR3 is TGTGCCAGCAGCTCCCGGCCAGGGGGGAATGAAAAACTGTTTTTT. This encodes CASSSRPGGNEKLFF.